The following is a T cell receptor (beta chain) sequence with its context. Which antigen it targets is not known. No quality values exist for individual bases; no much larger clone is one base distant. CD8 naive samples were CD45RO-negative cells positively selected for CCR7, giving a CD45RA+CCR7+ population that excluded TemRA cells. Donors were healthy HIV-negative adults with no recently reported acute infections or vaccinations. All donors were Caucasian adults living in Nashville, Tennessee, USA. After blood collection by leukapheresis, PBMCs were isolated using Ficoll-Histopaque density gradient centrifugation and then cryopreserved in the vapor phase of liquid nitrogen. Purity and quantity of every magnetically sorted T cell population were checked by analytical flow cytometry. Genomic DNA was isolated from each sorted fraction and quantified by UV absorbance on a Nanodrop 2000c. CDR1 and CDR2 are read off the germline V gene as KGHSH and LQKENI. The CDR3 holds 18 amino acids from the cysteine to the phenylalanine. The only DNA kept is the CDR3, 54 bases in frame from the first base. Ends trimmed: V by 0 bases, J by 5 bases; bases unmatched to a gene: 13.

This entry belongs to a study of shared clonotypes between healthy human individuals (TCRdb year 2020). About the full investigation: The cohort included a few men and a couple of women between 18 and 49 years of age. For each donor, CD4 naive and CD4 memory were each run on three plates, CD8 naive on two plates, and CD8 memory on one plate. To estimate repertoire size and how much clonotypes are shared between individuals, the study performed deep sequencing of blood TCR repertoires from five healthy adults. To increase sequencing depth and limit assay-specific biases, different laboratories used diverse techniques to prepare libraries and sequence TCR repertoires. Leukapheresis yielded between about 0.85 and 10 billion PBMCs per donor. Findings and caveats that apply to the study as a whole: Compared with non-shared clonotypes, the clonotypes found in all four sorted-subset donors had higher generation probabilities. Naive subsets generally had larger estimated clonotype richness than memory subsets. When several donors were compared, the shared fraction of clonotypes was roughly 5% for naive CD4, more than 3% for naive CD8, roughly 2.3% for memory CD4, and approximately 0.4% for memory CD8. Because the study included a small number of donors, the genetic and exposure-history diversity represented was limited. Sampling was limited to blood, and TCR repertoires in tissue likely differ from TCR repertoires in blood. Pairwise subsampling led to the expectation that sequencing depth would affect the degree of clonotype sharing among donors. Rarefaction of sorted-subset datasets indicated incomplete sequencing despite the large sequencing depth.

TCR CDR3 regions were amplified from genomic DNA by multiplex PCR using the deep immunoSEQ assay. For each cell subset, the extracted genomic DNA was distributed evenly across all wells of several immunoSEQ 96-well plates, and each plate served as one replicate. Each replicate PCR for sorted subsets received about 220 ng genomic DNA, equal to 30,000 or so T cell genomes. Purified libraries were measured with a Qubit 3.0 fluorometer, size-checked on a Bioanalyzer 2100, and measured again with the KAPA Library Quantification kit. Each immunoSEQ 96-well plate was sequenced on its own single-read 150-cycle Illumina NextSeq 550 flow cell. The paper's data handling went like this. Because the immunoSEQ output included only junctional sequences and no quality scores, the filtering could not be the same as the filtering used for full-length reads. To assign V/J genes and CDR3, sequences were annotated using PyIR, a Python wrapper for IgBLAST v1.9, with IMGT germline references. Any read was removed if the V/J assignment was weak (E-value above 1e-6), the CDR3 was missing, or the read contained stop codons, out-of-frame junctions, or ambiguous translated residues. V3J clonotypes were defined by identical inferred V gene, J gene, and CDR3 amino acid sequence. Percentage overlap between repertoires was calculated by dividing the number of shared unique clonotypes by the size of the smaller repertoire. Richness of each repertoire was evaluated using RTK rarefaction, the Chao1 estimator, and Recon v2.1 estimates of unobserved clonotypes. For all TCRbeta clonotypes obtained by the gDNA method from a handful of donors, generation probabilities were computed with OLGA. TCRdb stores this immuneACCESS table with in-frame sequences only. Part of the clones is absent; in the studies checked, under half of the shortfall reflects unresolved V genes, and no reason is known for the rest. That table is the source of V, J and clone size, and D and trimming were worked out from the DNA. The sample profile shows about 2.2 million clones; 85% to 95% of them were found once. Clones ranked in the top ten supply over 1.5% of the sample.

This receptor was identified in a man between 18 and 29 years old in good health. Some clones in this sample may be carry-over from other donors' samples. The V gene is TRBV18 and the J gene is TRBJ2-3; 8 central bases correspond to TRBD2. Sequences were obtained from naive CD8+ T cells from PBMCs. What this sample's cell subset or site label stands for: CD45RA+CCR7+. The DNA sequence is given as TGTGCCAGCTCACCACCCCCTGGCTTTGCGGGAGGAGAAGATACGCAGTATTTT. The encoded protein is CASSPPPGFAGGEDTQYF.